This T cell receptor beta chain was recovered during a study of T cells in Graves' hyperthyroidism and ophthalmopathy. Findings and caveats of the study: Ophthalmopathy was identified by the model a median about 6 months ahead of onset.

This clonotype was seen ten or more times. Its antigen is unknown. Germline V CDR1 and CDR2: MNHEY, SMNVEV (reference sequence). V lost 10 bases and J 4 bases, leaving 15 bases between the germline ends. The CDR3 consists of 13 residues. TCR beta CDR3 region amplification was performed from RNA transcripts. HTBI primers were employed in a first-round RT-PCR of the TCR CDR3. TCRdb passed the multiplex PCR reads through MiXCR, listing each CDR3 protein once. In the table there are around 500,000 distinct CDR3 sequences, around an eighth of which are singletons. An absence of ophthalmopathy progression within 18 months meant stable Graves' hyperthyroidism.

This rearrangement joins TRBV27 to TRBJ2-3, with D hard to call. This clonotype originated in a woman aged 18-29 years with Graves' hyperthyroidism. Source material: blood. The CDR3: CATSTFLADTQYF. The DNA for the CDR3 is TGTGCCACCTCGACTTTTTTGGCAGATACGCAGTATTTT.